A single T cell receptor (beta chain) is shown here with its context. The data stem from a study of blood T cell repertoires in COVID-19. The CDR3 runs to 11 residues. V was pared by 4 bases and J by 11 bases, with 14 bases between. CDR1 is DFQATT and CDR2 is SNEGSKA in the germline V gene (reference sequence). TCRdb's table, derived via immunoSEQ multiplex PCR, lists solely in-frame clones and lacks some. The top ten hold approximately 2.6% of the sample, which has about 170,000 clones, approximately 83% seen once. This clonotype was obtained from a human donor with acute or convalescent COVID-19. The donor label of this sample is uncertain. Sequenced input: peripheral blood. V and J are TRBV20-1 and TRBJ1-1, with D unclear. This CDR3 is CSAKTPTSAFF. The CDR3 nucleotides read TGCAGTGCTAAGACACCAACCTCCGCTTTCTTT.